This TCR beta chain derives from a study of T cells after yellow fever vaccination. TCRdb fed the 5' RACE reads into MiXCR, producing one record per CDR3 protein. The top ten clones hold roughly a fifth of a sample with 250,000 or so distinct CDR3 sequences, roughly 3.7% of them seen once. Study-wide results and limits: Weaker overall, the secondary response nonetheless peaked faster (day 5 versus 15).

Note on this clonotype: What it binds is not known.

The sequencing here drew on PBMCs, taken 15 days after the yellow fever booster vaccination. This receptor was obtained from a man aged 18 to 30 who received the YFV17D yellow fever vaccine.

The CDR3, as DNA: TGCGCCAGCAGCCAAGGGACAGGGAGACTGCATCAGCCCCAGCATTTT. As protein: CASSQGTGRLHQPQHF. This chain links TRBV4-1 with TRBJ1-5, with 8 bases matching TRBD1. The CDR3 is 16 residues long. Germline-derived CDR1 and CDR2 are MGHRA and YSYEKL. Trimming took 1 base from V and 5 from J; bases not matched to a gene: 7.